What follows are 8 T cell receptor beta chains derived from one specimen sequenced in a study of radiotherapy plus CTLA-4 blockade in lung cancer. Some clones are missing from TCRdb's copy, which holds only in-frame ones; the method was immunoSEQ multiplex PCR. The sample carries some 51,000 clones, 77% recorded once. The sequencing used peripheral blood, collected from a patient treated with radiotherapy plus ipilimumab. The origin of the receptors is a human donor with non-small cell lung cancer whose response to radiotherapy plus ipilimumab could not be evaluated.

V usage is TRBV5-1 and J usage is TRBJ2-3; 7 positions match TRBD2. The junction had 14 bases not matched to a gene; V was cut back by 2 bases and J by 8 bases. Germline V lookup: CDR1 SGHRS, CDR2 YFSETQ. There are 16 residues in the CDR3. CDR3 nucleotides: TGCGCCAGCAGCTTTGACGGGGGGAAGGGTCTGGGTACGCAGTATTTT. Encoded protein: CASSFDGGKGLGTQYF.

The chain links TRBV29-1 to TRBJ2-1; 13 nucleotides line up with TRBD2. Trimming at V came to 6 bases and at J to 4 bases, leaving 3 bases not matched to a gene. The CDR3 length is 14 residues. Germline V gene sequence: CDR1 SQVTM, CDR2 ANQGSEA. The CDR3 region has the DNA TGCAGCGTATGGACTAGCGGGAGTTACAATGAGCAGTTCTTC. Translated: CSVWTSGSYNEQFF.

The chain carries TRBV27 and TRBJ2-7; 8 bases agree with TRBD1. J gave up 5 bases and V 5 bases, and 5 bases lay outside the gene matches. The CDR3 has 13 amino acids. The germline CDR1 and CDR2 sequences are MNHEY and SMNVEV (reference sequence). CDR3 amino acids: CASSPSDRDEQYF. CDR3 DNA: TGTGCCAGCAGTCCGTCGGACAGGGACGAGCAGTACTTC.

The chain uses TRBV6-1 and TRBJ1-3, with D possibly TRBD1 on 5 matching bases. V dropped 2 bases and J dropped 4 bases, with 9 bases sitting between them. This CDR3 has 14 amino acids. Germline V gives CDR1 MNHNS, CDR2 SASEGT. The CDR3 bases are TGTGCCAGCAGTGAAAGAAACAGGGGAAACACCATATATTTT. This translates into CASSERNRGNTIYF.

V usage is TRBV9 and J usage is TRBJ2-7; tentative D call: TRBD2 (7 bases). V lost 0 bases, J lost 7 bases, and 14 bases lay in between. Germline lookup yields CDR1 SGDLS and CDR2 YYNGEE. The CDR3 is 14 residues long. The CDR3 spells CASSVVGGAGEQYF. The CDR3 DNA is TGTGCCAGCAGCGTAGTTGGGGGGGCCGGGGAGCAGTACTTC.

CDR3 sequence reads: CASSQDNRGQEKLFF. The DNA of the CDR3 is TGCGCCAGCAGCCAAGATAACAGGGGACAGGAAAAACTGTTTTTT. This rearrangement joins TRBV4-1 to TRBJ1-4, with TRBD1 identical over 7 bases. There are 15 residues in the CDR3. Germline loops: CDR1 MGHRA, CDR2 YSYEKL. The V segment lost 0 bases and the J segment 8 bases; nucleotides outside the gene matches: 6.

The rearrangement links TRBV9 to TRBJ2-5; 7 bases fit TRBD2. With 3 bases clipped from V and 5 bases from J, the junction kept 4 bases outside the gene matches. The CDR3 consists of 13 residues. Germline V gene data show CDR1 as SGDLS and CDR2 as YYNGEE. The CDR3 region has the DNA TGTGCCAGCAGCGGCGGGGGTCTTGAGACCCAGTACTTC. This codes for CASSGGGLETQYF.

The chain carries TRBV7-2 and TRBJ2-5; TRBD2 agrees at 9 bases. The CDR3 has 15 residues. Germline V gene lookup returns CDR1 SGHTA and CDR2 FQGNSA. The junction had 12 bases not matched to a gene; V was cut back by 0 bases and J by 13 bases. This chain's CDR3 is CASSLARRAGGPPYF. CDR3 nucleotides: TGTGCCAGCAGCTTAGCGCGGCGAGCGGGGGGCCCCCCGTACTTC.